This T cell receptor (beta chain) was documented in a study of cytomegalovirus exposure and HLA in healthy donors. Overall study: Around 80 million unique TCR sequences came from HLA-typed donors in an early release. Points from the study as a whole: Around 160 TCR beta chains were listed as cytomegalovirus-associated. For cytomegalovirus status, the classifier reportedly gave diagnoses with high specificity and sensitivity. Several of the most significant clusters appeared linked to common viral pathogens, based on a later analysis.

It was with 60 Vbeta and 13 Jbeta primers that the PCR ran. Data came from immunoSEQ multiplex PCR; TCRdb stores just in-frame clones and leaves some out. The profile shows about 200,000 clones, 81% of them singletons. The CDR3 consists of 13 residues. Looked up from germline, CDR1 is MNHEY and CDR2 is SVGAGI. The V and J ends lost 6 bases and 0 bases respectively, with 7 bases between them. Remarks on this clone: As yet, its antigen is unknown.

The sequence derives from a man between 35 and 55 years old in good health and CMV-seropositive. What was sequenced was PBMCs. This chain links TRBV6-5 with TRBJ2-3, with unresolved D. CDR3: CASRRTSTDTQYF. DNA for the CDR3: TGTGCCAGCAGAAGAACAAGCACAGATACGCAGTATTTT.